This T cell receptor beta chain derives from a study of CD8 T cell repertoires and HIV-1 epitope variants (dated by TCRdb to the early 2020s). Notes on the research overall: Twenty-five peptides representing autologous and known Gag and Nef epitope variants were each used to stimulate T cells in separate culture wells. A CMV, EBV and flu peptide pool, the Ebola AY9 epitope as negative control, and a no-peptide well were included as control conditions. An aliquot of 1M T cells was saved as an uncultured baseline condition, separate from the approximately 75 T cell cultures. For 10 days the cultures were kept in IMDM with gentamicin, and on days 3 and 7 half of the media was changed with IL-2, IL-7 and IL-15 added. The epitopes tested were three Gag epitope families plus Nef HW9 and YT9. A total of over 65 T cell cultures were run, with each culture condition done in triplicate except for one peptide, which was done in duplicate. T cells were enriched using the EasySep Human T Cell Enrichment Kit and were co-cultured with equal numbers of autologous T cell-negative cells serving as antigen-presenting cells.

TCR beta CDR3 regions were sequenced at survey depth on the immunoSEQ platform. The QIAamp DNA micro kit was used to extract genomic DNA from every cultured and uncultured CD8+ T cell population. As for the original processing: Any sample with under 5,000 productive reads was excluded, and this exclusion removed about 7% of the roughly 80 cultures stimulated with HIV peptides. A MANAFEST web app trimmed sequences to CDR3 and removed nonproductive sequences, CDR3s under 5 amino acids, and those not starting C or ending F/W. For a clonotype to count as antigen-specific, the clonotype had to expand relative to the no-peptide control in at least 2 of 3 replicates at FDR 0.01, and only within one epitope family. Specific clonotypes also needed at least fivefold higher frequency than in wells stimulated with peptides from other epitope families. In its TCRdb copy, this immuneACCESS table keeps in-frame sequences only and misses some clones. Where compared with another copy, unresolved V genes explain less than half of these, and the others have no known cause. V, J and clone size derive from that table, while D and trimming were established from the DNA sequence. The sample records several thousand clones, just under 65% of which are singletons. The top ten clonotypes cover around 41% of the sample.

CDR1 and CDR2 (LNHNV, YYDKDF) derive from the germline V gene (reference sequence). V is reduced by 0 bases and J by 1 base, leaving a spacing of 3 bases between them. Counted from cysteine to phenylalanine, this CDR3 has 13 amino acids. Only the CDR3 DNA is retained, 39 bases long and in frame from the first base. On the study overall, not on this receptor specifically: Only TCR beta chains were identified by the assay, and proliferation to antigen, not T cell function or cytokine profile, was indicated. A handful of clonotypes recognized the Nef KF9 family and one the HW9 family, with no responses to the TAALDMSHF plasma variant. Of the nine antigen-specific TCR beta clonotypes identified, about six appeared cross-reactive for autologous or known escape epitope variants.

The EasySep Human CD8+ T Cell Enrichment Kit was used on day 10 to isolate CD8+ T cells from every culture. This clone was observed a single time. Its antigen specificity is not known. Base qualities are not provided; no much larger clone lies one nucleotide away. Recombination linked TRBV15 to TRBJ1-1; no D gene can be assigned with confidence. The sequencing input was cultured CD8+ T cells derived from PBMCs. This clonotype originated in a male donor with HIV. The DNA sequence is given as TGTGCCACCAGCAGAGATTGGAACACTGAAGCTTTCTTT. The encoded protein is CATSRDWNTEAFF.